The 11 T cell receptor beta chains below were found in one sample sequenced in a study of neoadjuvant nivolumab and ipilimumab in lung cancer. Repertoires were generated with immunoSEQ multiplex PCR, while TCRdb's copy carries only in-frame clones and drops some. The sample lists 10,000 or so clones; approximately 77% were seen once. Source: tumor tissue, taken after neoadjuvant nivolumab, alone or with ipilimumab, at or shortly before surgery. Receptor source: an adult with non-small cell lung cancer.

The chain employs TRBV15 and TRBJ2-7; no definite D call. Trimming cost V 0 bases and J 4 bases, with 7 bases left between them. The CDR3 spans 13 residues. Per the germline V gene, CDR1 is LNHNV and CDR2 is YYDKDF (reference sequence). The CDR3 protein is CATSREPQYEQYF. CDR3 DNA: TGTGCCACCAGCAGAGAGCCCCAGTACGAGCAGTACTTC.

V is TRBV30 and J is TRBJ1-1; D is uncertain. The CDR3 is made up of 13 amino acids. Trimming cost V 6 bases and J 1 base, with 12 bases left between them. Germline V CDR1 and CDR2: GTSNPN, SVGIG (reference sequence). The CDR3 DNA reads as TGTGCCTGCCCCCGCACGACGAACACTGAAGCTTTCTTT. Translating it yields CACPRTTNTEAFF. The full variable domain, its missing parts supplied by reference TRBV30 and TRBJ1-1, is SQTIHQWPATLVQPVGSPLSLECTVEGTSNPNLYWYRQAAGRGLQLLFYSVGIGQISSEVPQNLSASRPQDRQFILSSKKLLLSDSGFYLCACPRTTNTEAFFGQGTRLTVV.

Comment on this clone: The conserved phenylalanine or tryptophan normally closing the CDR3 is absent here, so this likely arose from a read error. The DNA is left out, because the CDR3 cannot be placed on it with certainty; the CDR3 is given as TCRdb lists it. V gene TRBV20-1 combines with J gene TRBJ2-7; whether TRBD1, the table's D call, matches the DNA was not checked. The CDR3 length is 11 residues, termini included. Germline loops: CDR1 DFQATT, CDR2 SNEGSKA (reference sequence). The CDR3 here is CSARARDRERI.

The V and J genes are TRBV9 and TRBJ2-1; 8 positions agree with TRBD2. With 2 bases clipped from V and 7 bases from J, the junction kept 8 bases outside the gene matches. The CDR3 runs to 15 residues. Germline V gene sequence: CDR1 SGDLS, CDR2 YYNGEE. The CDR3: CASSVTGTSGNEQFF. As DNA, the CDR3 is TGTGCCAGCAGCGTTACCGGGACTAGTGGGAATGAGCAGTTCTTC.

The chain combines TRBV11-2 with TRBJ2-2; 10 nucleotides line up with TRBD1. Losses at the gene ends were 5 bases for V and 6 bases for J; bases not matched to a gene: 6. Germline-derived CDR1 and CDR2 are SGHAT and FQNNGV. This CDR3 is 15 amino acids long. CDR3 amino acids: CASSTSGTGAGELFF. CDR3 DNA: TGTGCCAGCAGCACTTCCGGGACAGGGGCCGGGGAGCTGTTTTTT.

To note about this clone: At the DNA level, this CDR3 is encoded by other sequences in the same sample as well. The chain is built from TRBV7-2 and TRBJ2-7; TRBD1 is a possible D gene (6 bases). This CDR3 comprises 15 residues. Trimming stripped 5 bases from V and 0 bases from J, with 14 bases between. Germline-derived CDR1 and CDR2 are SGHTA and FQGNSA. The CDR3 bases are TGTGCCAGCAGCAGCCCCGGGACACTCTCCTACGAGCAGTACTTC. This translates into CASSSPGTLSYEQYF.

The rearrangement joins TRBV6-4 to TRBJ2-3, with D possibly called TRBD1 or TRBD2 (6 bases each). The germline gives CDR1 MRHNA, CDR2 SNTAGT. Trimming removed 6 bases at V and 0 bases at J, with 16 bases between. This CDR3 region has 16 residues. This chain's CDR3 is CASSNGGSSSTDTQYF. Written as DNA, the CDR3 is TGTGCCAGCAGCAACGGGGGCTCCTCTAGCACAGATACGCAGTATTTT.

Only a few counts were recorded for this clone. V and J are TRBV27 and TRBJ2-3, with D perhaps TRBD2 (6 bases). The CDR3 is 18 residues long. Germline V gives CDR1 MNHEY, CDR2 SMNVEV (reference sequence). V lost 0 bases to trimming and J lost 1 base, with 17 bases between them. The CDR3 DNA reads TGTGCCAGCAGTTTATCGAATGTTGGCGGGGTACGCACAGATACGCAGTATTTT. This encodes CASSLSNVGGVRTDTQYF.

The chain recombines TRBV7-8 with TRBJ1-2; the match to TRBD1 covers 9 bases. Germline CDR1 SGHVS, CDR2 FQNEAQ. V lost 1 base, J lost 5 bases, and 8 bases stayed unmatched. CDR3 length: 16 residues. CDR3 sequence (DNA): TGTGCCAGCAGCTTAGGGTCACAGGGGGCGGGTTATGGCTACACCTTC. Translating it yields CASSLGSQGAGYGYTF.

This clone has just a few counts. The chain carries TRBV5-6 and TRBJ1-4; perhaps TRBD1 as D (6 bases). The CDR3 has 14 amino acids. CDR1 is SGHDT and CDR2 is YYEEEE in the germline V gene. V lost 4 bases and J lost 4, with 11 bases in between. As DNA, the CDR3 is TGTGCCAGCAGCCCAGGGGCCAGTAATGAAAAACTGTTTTTT. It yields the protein CASSPGASNEKLFF.

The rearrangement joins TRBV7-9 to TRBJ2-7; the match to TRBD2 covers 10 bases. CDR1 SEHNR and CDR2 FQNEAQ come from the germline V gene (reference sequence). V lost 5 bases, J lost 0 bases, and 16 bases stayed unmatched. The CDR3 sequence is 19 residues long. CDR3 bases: TGTGCCAGCAGCCCAACCCCCCGCCATAGCGGGAGGCCCTCCTACGAGCAGTACTTC. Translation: CASSPTPRHSGRPSYEQYF.